This TCR beta chain came from a study of blood T cell repertoires in COVID-19. Across the study: PBMCs, B-cell-depleted T cells, or T cells were the source of the cDNA or gDNA that made up the material.

This clone came up once. Original processing methods: For nucleated cells, counts were estimated from reference gene primer amplification. The table came from immunoSEQ multiplex PCR; TCRdb's copy has only in-frame clones and leaves some out. The V and J calls and clone size are taken from that table; D and trimming were inferred from the DNA. The table includes 130,000 to 150,000 clones, about 92% detected once. CDR1 is MNHEY, CDR2 SMNVEV, per germline (reference sequence). Unmatched junction bases numbered 14, after V lost 1 base and J lost 5 bases. This CDR3 has 18 amino acids. The specimen was peripheral blood. The genes are TRBV27 and TRBJ1-5; TRBD1 matches at 7 bases. The source is a human donor in a cohort sampled during active COVID-19. CDR3 region: CASSLFGTGAGGDQPQHF. The CDR3, as DNA: TGTGCCAGCAGTTTATTTGGTACAGGGGCTGGGGGAGATCAGCCCCAGCATTTT.